This record covers a single T cell receptor beta chain. No cognate antigen has been identified for it. Nothing much larger sits one base from this clone, and base qualities are not available. Libraries were built with the immunoSEQ multiplex PCR assay. Entries here come from immuneACCESS through TCRdb and include only in-frame sequences with V and J called. Some clones fail to appear in such tables; in the studies checked, an unresolved V gene covers under half of the shortfall, and the cause of the remainder is unknown. The sample profile shows about 40,000 clones; 90% to 95% of them were found once. In total, the top ten clones hold 7.8% of the sample. The data were taken from a study of T cell changes during pregnancy in multiple sclerosis (dated by TCRdb to the late 2010s). Looking at the study overall: In women with multiple sclerosis, the researchers looked at how the T cell repertoire shifted as pregnancy progressed.

The sequence was obtained from a female donor with multiple sclerosis, enrolled in a pregnancy study. The sequencing here drew on CD8+ T cells from peripheral blood mononuclear cells, taken before pregnancy.

The encoded CDR3 is CASSRRTSGRLYNEQFF. The DNA sequence reads TGTGCCAGCAGTAGACGGACTAGCGGGAGACTCTACAATGAGCAGTTCTTC. Rearrangement joined TRBV28 to TRBJ2-1; 13 bases in the middle match TRBD2. Trimming accounts for 5 bases at V and 3 bases at J, while the number of junction bases matched to no gene is 7. CDR1 MDHEN and CDR2 SYDVKM were looked up in the germline V gene. From the cysteine up to the phenylalanine, the CDR3 has a length of 17 residues. Only CDR3 DNA is held: 51 bases, read in frame from base 1. Extended through the reference TRBV28 and TRBJ2-1 proteins, this CDR3 yields the full variable domain: DVKVTQSSRYLVKRTGEKVFLECVQDMDHENMFWYRQDPGLGLRLIYFSYDVKMKEKGDIPEGYSVSREKKERFSLILESASTNQTSMYLCASSRRTSGRLYNEQFFGPGTRLTVL.